The 20 T cell receptor beta chains reported below all come from one sample, sequenced in a study of CXCR3-negative and CXCR3-positive naive CD8 T cells (dated by TCRdb to about 2019). Sequenced on a NextSeq 550. The Human TCR Profiling Kit (MiLaboratory) was used to prepare UMI-labeled 5' RACE TRB cDNA libraries. After reprocessing by TCRdb, each CDR3 protein sequence is one entry, and no DNA is given. The record for this sample contains around 50,000 distinct CDR3 sequences. The ten largest account for around 20% of the sample. The sequenced sample consisted of memory CD8+ T cells from blood. Reading the label with the study, this specimen's cell subset or site is: conventional CD8+ memory T cells (TMEM), sorted as controls. The receptors here all came from a human donor in good health. Some clones in this sample may be carry-over from other donors' samples.

This rearrangement joins TRBV29-1 to TRBJ2-2; TCRdb's D call, TRBD2, is unchecked because there is no DNA. Germline CDR1 reads SQVTM; CDR2 reads ANQGSEA. This CDR3 spans 13 amino acids. This chain's CDR3 is CSVDGGGTGEPFF.

The rearrangement joins TRBV7-2 to TRBJ1-5. The germline CDR1 and CDR2 sequences are SGHTA and FQGNSA. This CDR3 comprises 16 residues. CDR3 amino acids: CASSSYELRSNQGQHF.

This chain joins TRBV6-6 and TRBJ2-2. The CDR3 totals 11 residues. Germline values: CDR1 MNHNY, CDR2 SVGAGI (reference sequence). The CDR3 sequence is CASTFAGELFF.

Considering frequency, this clonotype is medium-sized. The chain has TRBV10-3 and TRBJ1-4; the D call of TRBD1 rests on TCRdb alone, since no DNA is present to check it. The CDR3 totals 15 residues. In germline, CDR1 is ENHRY, CDR2 SYGVKD. The CDR3 here is CAISEPDRGGEKLFF.

This rearrangement joins TRBV4-3 to TRBJ1-6. The CDR3 is 15 residues long. Germline V gives CDR1 LGHNA, CDR2 YSLEER. The CDR3 region is CASSQETIRNSPLHF.

The J gene is TRBJ2-5, the V gene TRBV7-7; TCRdb reports TRBD1, a call that lacks DNA to check it against. The germline V gene has CDR1 SSHAT and CDR2 FNYEAQ (reference sequence). CDR3 length equals 13 residues. This chain's CDR3 is CASSLSRGETQYF.

V is TRBV7-6 and J is TRBJ2-1; the TCRdb call, TRBD2, lacks DNA for checking. This CDR3 has 15 amino acids. Germline V gene lookup returns CDR1 SGHVS and CDR2 FNYEAQ. The CDR3 loop reads CASSSTSGKYNEQFF.

V usage is TRBV7-6 and J usage is TRBJ2-3; there is no DNA to check the TCRdb D call of TRBD1. The CDR3 sequence is 17 residues long. The germline V gene has CDR1 SGHVS and CDR2 FNYEAQ. The CDR3 here is CASSTTAPTGGTDTQYF. Looking up the rest from reference TRBV7-6 and TRBJ2-3 gives the full variable domain: GAGVSQSPRYKVTKRGQDVALRCDPISGHVSLYWYRQALGQGPEFLTYFNYEAQQDKSGLPNDRFSAERPEGSISTLTIQRTEQRDSAMYRCASSTTAPTGGTDTQYFGPGTRLTVL.

This chain links TRBV7-9 with TRBJ2-3; TCRdb indicates TRBD1, and absent DNA this call remains unverified. Per the germline V gene, CDR1 is SEHNR and CDR2 is FQNEAQ (reference sequence). The CDR3 runs to 16 residues. CDR3 region: CASSPKRGTDTDTQYF.

This sequence joins TRBV7-9 and TRBJ2-7; TCRdb lists TRBD1, though no DNA is available to test this call. The CDR3 covers 13 residues. CDR1 is SEHNR, CDR2 FQNEAQ, per germline (reference sequence). The CDR3: CASSKLPGEEQYF.

The chain carries TRBV10-3 and TRBJ2-7; there is no DNA to check the TCRdb D call of TRBD1. The CDR3 loop spans 12 amino acids. Germline-derived CDR1 and CDR2 are ENHRY and SYGVKD. The CDR3 is CATRTGMNEQYF.

This chain uses TRBV5-1 with TRBJ1-1; TCRdb names TRBD1, which stays unverified in the absence of DNA. CDR1 and CDR2 from the germline V gene are SGHRS and YFSETQ. This CDR3 has 13 residues. CDR3 residues: CASSPSLGPEAFF.

The chain carries TRBV20-1 and TRBJ2-1; TCRdb outputs TRBD2, but without DNA this stays unchecked. This CDR3 region has 16 residues. Germline CDR1 and CDR2: DFQATT and SNEGSKA (reference sequence). The CDR3 spells CSASPLSSGGPNEQFF.

CDR3 amino acids: CASRQLGNTIYF. The gene calls are TRBV11-2 and TRBJ1-3. CDR3 length: 12 residues. Looked up from germline, CDR1 is SGHAT and CDR2 is FQNNGV.

CDR3 sequence: CAGSYSTEITDTQYF. The chain carries TRBV6-6 and TRBJ2-3. Germline CDR1 is MNHNY and CDR2 is SVGAGI (reference sequence). The CDR3 spans 15 residues.

The CDR3: CASSEEGPVQETQYF. This chain links TRBV2 with TRBJ2-5; TCRdb's D gene call, TRBD2, goes unchecked for lack of DNA. Germline V gene lookup returns CDR1 SNHLY and CDR2 FYNNEI. CDR3 length equals 15 residues.

This chain uses TRBV7-6 with TRBJ2-2; TCRdb indicates TRBD1, and absent DNA this call remains unverified. Germline CDR1 reads SGHVS; CDR2 reads FNYEAQ. CDR3 length: 15 residues. The CDR3 sequence is CASSPGTANTGELFF. Variable domain in full (rest from reference TRBV7-6 and TRBJ2-2): GAGVSQSPRYKVTKRGQDVALRCDPISGHVSLYWYRQALGQGPEFLTYFNYEAQQDKSGLPNDRFSAERPEGSISTLTIQRTEQRDSAMYRCASSPGTANTGELFFGEGSRLTVL.

The gene calls are TRBV29-1 and TRBJ2-7; no DNA is available, so the TRBD1 call from TCRdb remains unchecked. CDR1 and CDR2 from the germline V gene are SQVTM and ANQGSEA. This CDR3 is built from 13 residues. The CDR3 spells CSVRDGSSYEQYF.

This chain connects TRBV6-1 to TRBJ2-7; TCRdb reports TRBD2, a call that lacks DNA to check it against. The germline gives CDR1 MNHNS, CDR2 SASEGT. This CDR3 spans 13 amino acids. The CDR3 region is CASTRDEIYEQYF.

The genes are TRBV29-1 and TRBJ2-5; TCRdb indicates TRBD2, and absent DNA this call remains unverified. The CDR3 runs 16 residues. Germline-derived CDR1 and CDR2 are SQVTM and ANQGSEA. CDR3 residues: CSVDRLWGGGEETQYF. The full variable domain, in which reference TRBV29-1 and TRBJ2-5 provide the parts outside the CDR3, is SAVISQKPSRDICQRGTSLTIQCQVDSQVTMMFWYRQQPGQSLTLIATANQGSEATYESGFVIDKFPISRPNLTFSTLTVSNMSPEDSSIYLCSVDRLWGGGEETQYFGPGTRLLVL.